This T cell receptor beta chain was sequenced during a study of early T cells in non-severe SARS-CoV-2 infection. On the study more broadly: Sequencing of bulk RNA from unsorted whole blood was done, without chain pairing.

Regarding the study as a whole: Matching results from VDJdb favored anti-spike CD8 responses, leaving private and CD4 specificities undetected.

On this clonotype itself: Its matching antigen is unknown.

The germline gives CDR1 SGHRS, CDR2 YFSETQ. This CDR3 contains 14 residues. The J segment lost 7 bases and the V segment lost 4 bases, leaving 7 bases of the junction unmatched. Unique molecular identifier tags were affixed to discrete cDNA molecules. TCRdb analysed the 5' RACE reads with MiXCR anew, one entry per CDR3 protein. The sample lists roughly 70,000 distinct CDR3 sequences, less than 20% occurring once. This receptor was identified in an adult who was a healthcare worker with PCR-confirmed SARS-CoV-2 infection or an uninfected control (not recorded which). The chain carries TRBV5-1 and TRBJ1-4, with 7 bases identical to TRBD1. The sequencing here drew on whole blood, taken at baseline. CDR3 amino acids: CASSGDSKAEKLFF. CDR3 bases: TGCGCCAGCAGCGGGGACAGCAAGGCTGAAAAACTGTTTTTT.